This T cell receptor (beta chain) came from a study of cytomegalovirus exposure and HLA in healthy donors. The wider study: Around 80 million unique TCR sequences came from HLA-typed donors in an early release. Study-wide points: The authors later linked a missense DCLRE1C variant to TCR beta V- and J-gene trimming. Among TCR beta chains, those listed as cytomegalovirus-associated numbered about 150.

CDR1 is SGHRS, CDR2 YFSETQ, per germline. This CDR3 has 18 residues. V lost 2 bases, J lost 4 bases, and 24 bases lay in between. Regarding this clone: Its antigen remains unidentified.

At the time of sampling, donors were nominally healthy, though unrecorded immune exposures were likely. Researchers ran the PCR with 60 Vbeta and 13 Jbeta primers. Assay: immunoSEQ multiplex PCR; the TCRdb copy retains only in-frame clones and omits some. The sample lists fewer than 110,000 clones; approximately 80% were seen once. V and J are TRBV5-1 and TRBJ2-5; a weak D match, TRBD2 (6 bases). Sequenced: PBMCs. The source is a male donor in good health and CMV-seronegative. CDR3 nucleotide sequence: TGCGCCAGCAGCTTAGGAGGACTAACTAGTGGGATCGGAGAGACCCAGTACTTC. Encoded protein: CASSLGGLTSGIGETQYF.